The 28 T cell receptor beta chains presented below share a single source sample, sequenced in a study of yellow fever vaccine responses in identical twins. TCRdb reprocessed the RT-PCR reads with MiXCR, giving one entry per CDR3 protein. The data show roughly 23,000 distinct CDR3 sequences, under 80% seen once. The starting material was T cells from blood (PBMCs), unsorted or a sorted subset (not recorded which), obtained before or after yellow fever vaccination (not recorded which). The receptors shown here come from a woman between 18 and 29 years old who received the yellow fever vaccine.

The gene calls are TRBV4-2 and TRBJ2-5; 10 bases fit TRBD2. CDR3 size: 16 residues. Germline values: CDR1 LGHNA, CDR2 YNFKEQ. Trimming at V came to 2 bases and at J to 3 bases, leaving 6 bases not matched to a gene. The CDR3 nucleotides are TGTGCCAGCAGCCAACCCGTAGCGGGAGGCGAAGAGACCCAGTACTTC. This gives the protein CASSQPVAGGEETQYF.

This clonotype was picked up a small number of times. The chain links TRBV29-1 to TRBJ1-5, with TRBD1 matching 11 bases. The trim removed 6 bases at V and 4 bases at J, leaving 2 bases unmatched. Germline CDR1 is SQVTM and CDR2 is ANQGSEA. The CDR3 runs 13 residues. This CDR3 is CSVGTGGNQPQHF. The CDR3 bases are TGCAGCGTCGGGACAGGGGGGAATCAGCCCCAGCATTTT.

The V and J genes are TRBV20-1 and TRBJ2-1; 9 bases agree with TRBD2. The CDR3 runs 13 residues. CDR1 and CDR2 (germline): DFQATT, SNEGSKA (reference sequence). J lost 7 bases, V lost 4 bases, and 5 bases had no gene match. The CDR3 nucleotides read TGCAGTGCTACCGTAGCGGGAGTGAATGAGCAGTTCTTC. Protein product: CSATVAGVNEQFF.

This sequence joins TRBV29-1 and TRBJ2-2; D may correspond to TRBD1 or TRBD2 (6 bases each). Germline V gene data show CDR1 as SQVTM and CDR2 as ANQGSEA. The germline V and J ends were trimmed by 5 bases and 6 bases, with 10 bases remaining between them. The CDR3 totals 12 residues. The CDR3 protein is CSVWGASGELFF. DNA for the CDR3: TGCAGCGTTTGGGGGGCTTCCGGGGAGCTGTTTTTT.

The J gene is TRBJ2-1, the V gene TRBV20-1; no reliable D call. Trimming removed 1 base at V and 8 bases at J, with 15 bases between. Germline values: CDR1 DFQATT, CDR2 SNEGSKA (reference sequence). This CDR3 comprises 14 residues. Written as DNA, the CDR3 is TGCAGTGCTAGAGGGTACTTCCCACCCTATGAGCAGTTCTTC. It yields the protein CSARGYFPPYEQFF.

The table lists this clonotype with a few counts. The CDR3 reads CASSPEGANGYTF. DNA of the CDR3: TGTGCCAGCAGCCCTGAGGGGGCCAATGGCTACACCTTC. The chain couples TRBV5-4 to TRBJ1-2; TRBD1 aligns across 7 bases. Trimming took 4 bases from V and 6 from J; bases not matched to a gene: 6. This CDR3 contains 13 residues. In germline, CDR1 is SGHNT, CDR2 YYREEE (reference sequence).

This chain joins TRBV27 and TRBJ2-7, with D hard to call. This CDR3 spans 14 amino acids. CDR1 MNHEY and CDR2 SMNVEV come from the germline V gene (reference sequence). V lost 0 bases and J lost 2, with 8 bases in between. CDR3 region: CASSLSSLAYEQYF. In DNA, the CDR3 is TGTGCCAGCAGTTTATCCAGCCTGGCCTACGAGCAGTACTTC.

V usage is TRBV2 and J usage is TRBJ2-1, with D possibly being TRBD1 (5 bases). V lost 4 bases, J lost 8 bases, and 9 bases lay in between. This CDR3 is built from 12 residues. Germline-derived CDR1 and CDR2 are SNHLY and FYNNEI. The CDR3 sequence: CASSVQGYEQFF. The CDR3 region has the DNA TGTGCCAGCAGTGTTCAGGGCTATGAGCAGTTCTTC.

The CDR3 reads CASSMAWSRVGETQYF. The DNA of the CDR3 is TGTGCCAGTAGTATGGCGTGGAGTAGGGTCGGAGAGACCCAGTACTTC. This rearrangement joins TRBV19 to TRBJ2-5; D uncertain. Germline V gene lookup returns CDR1 LNHDA and CDR2 SQIVND (reference sequence). CDR3 length: 16 amino acids. V gave up 3 bases and J gave up 4 bases, with 18 bases separating them.

The table lists this clonotype with a count of one. CDR3 loop: CASSLGPLGNQPQHF. CDR3 bases: TGTGCCAGCAGCTTAGGACCGTTGGGCAATCAGCCCCAGCATTTT. The chain joins TRBV7-2 to TRBJ1-5; D is uncertain. The germline V and J ends were trimmed by 1 base and 2 bases, with 9 bases remaining between them. CDR3 length: 15 amino acids. Germline lookup yields CDR1 SGHTA and CDR2 FQGNSA.

The rearrangement uses TRBV28 and TRBJ2-1; TRBD1 matches at 9 bases. Germline-derived CDR1 and CDR2 are MDHEN and SYDVKM. The ends lost 5 bases at V and 10 bases at J; junction bases unmatched: 18. This CDR3 region has 17 residues. CDR3 DNA: TGTGCCAGCAGTAAGACTGGGGTGTGGGACAGGGCTCAGGAGCAGTTCTTC. Its protein product is CASSKTGVWDRAQEQFF. The whole variable domain, remainder taken from reference TRBV28 and TRBJ2-1, is DVKVTQSSRYLVKRTGEKVFLECVQDMDHENMFWYRQDPGLGLRLIYFSYDVKMKEKGDIPEGYSVSREKKERFSLILESASTNQTSMYLCASSKTGVWDRAQEQFFGPGTRLTVL.

This rearrangement joins TRBV4-1 to TRBJ2-1, with 10 bases matching TRBD2. This CDR3 has 16 amino acids. V was clipped by 1 base and J by 9 bases; unmatched bases: 9. Germline V gene lookup returns CDR1 MGHRA and CDR2 YSYEKL. The CDR3: CASSQGASGGLSEQFF. The CDR3 DNA sequence: TGCGCCAGCAGCCAAGGGGCTAGCGGGGGTCTCAGTGAGCAGTTCTTC.

The chain employs TRBV20-1 and TRBJ1-1; a weak D match, TRBD1 (6 bases). The germline V gene encodes CDR1 DFQATT and CDR2 SNEGSKA (reference sequence). V was shortened by 4 bases and J by 8 bases, with 17 bases between the two germline ends. CDR3 length: 13 residues. In nucleotides, the CDR3 is TGCAGTGCTACCCCCGCCGGGACATTAGAAGCTTTCTTT. Translating gives CSATPAGTLEAFF.

In this sample, this clonotype turned up a few times. CDR3 sequence: CASSDRVTSWEQFF. DNA for the CDR3: TGTGCCAGCAGTGACCGGGTAACTAGCTGGGAGCAGTTCTTC. V and J are TRBV6-2 or TRBV6-3 and TRBJ2-1, with D perhaps TRBD2 (6 bases). This CDR3 is built from 14 residues. V was cut by 5 bases and J by 10 bases, with 18 bases left in between. The germline V gene encodes CDR1 MNHEY and CDR2 SVGEGT.

The V and J genes are TRBV11-1 and TRBJ2-1, with 11 bases aligning to TRBD2. V gave up 6 bases and J gave up 1 base; unmatched junction bases: 20. The CDR3 is 21 residues long. CDR1 is SGHAT, CDR2 FQDESV, per germline (reference sequence). This CDR3 reads CASSSNPGLAVRTGSYNEQFF. In DNA form, the CDR3 reads TGTGCCAGCAGTTCTAACCCGGGACTAGCGGTCAGAACCGGTTCCTACAATGAGCAGTTCTTC.

V and J are TRBV28 and TRBJ1-1, with D uncertain. The CDR3 extends over 11 amino acids. V was clipped by 6 bases and J by 5 bases, with 7 bases between them. Per germline, CDR1 MDHEN and CDR2 SYDVKM. The CDR3 loop is CASRWATEAFF. CDR3 nucleotide sequence: TGTGCCAGCAGGTGGGCGACTGAAGCTTTCTTT. Full variable domain (rest looked up from reference TRBV28 and TRBJ1-1): DVKVTQSSRYLVKRTGEKVFLECVQDMDHENMFWYRQDPGLGLRLIYFSYDVKMKEKGDIPEGYSVSREKKERFSLILESASTNQTSMYLCASRWATEAFFGQGTRLTVV.

CDR3 protein: CASSPWDSPEKLFF. The CDR3 region has the DNA TGTGCCAGCTCTCCGTGGGACAGTCCTGAAAAACTGTTTTTT. The V call is TRBV18, the J call TRBJ1-4; 7 nucleotides align to TRBD1. The germline CDR1 and CDR2 sequences are KGHSH and LQKENI. The CDR3 length is 14 residues. Unmatched junction bases numbered 8, after V lost 6 bases and J lost 7 bases. Full variable domain (missing parts from reference TRBV18 and TRBJ1-4): NAGVMQNPRHLVRRRGQEARLRCSPMKGHSHVYWYRQLPEEGLKFMVYLQKENIIDESGMPKERFSAEFPKEGPSILRIQQVVRGDSAAYFCASSPWDSPEKLFFGSGTQLSVL.

This chain links TRBV7-3 with TRBJ2-5; tentatively, D is TRBD1 or TRBD2 (7 bases each). The CDR3 consists of 13 residues. Germline CDR1 is SGHTA and CDR2 is FQGTGA. V was pared by 5 bases and J by 5 bases, with 12 bases between. CDR3 sequence: CASSIQGGETQYF. In DNA, the CDR3 is TGTGCCAGCAGCATCCAGGGGGGGGAGACCCAGTACTTC.

J is TRBJ1-6 and V is TRBV13; a weak D match, TRBD1 (6 bases). Germline loops: CDR1 PRHDT, CDR2 FYEKMQ (reference sequence). The CDR3 covers 15 residues. Trimming took off 1 base at V and 6 bases at J, with 10 bases between the two ends. The CDR3 DNA reads TGTGCCAGCAGCTTAGCAGGGGCTCGTAATTCACCCCTCCACTTT. It codes for CASSLAGARNSPLHF.

This clonotype was observed a few times. The chain couples TRBV12-3 or TRBV12-4 to TRBJ2-7; 8 nucleotides line up with TRBD1. This CDR3 has 13 amino acids. The CDR3 DNA follows: TGTAGCTACAACAGGGGGGAGTACTACGAGCAGTACGTC. Its translation: CSYNRGEYYEQYV.

This clonotype was counted a few times. This chain links TRBV5-6 with TRBJ2-2; D gene uncertain. Trimming stripped 1 base from V and 7 bases from J, with 5 bases between. Germline V CDR1 and CDR2: SGHDT, YYEEEE. CDR3 length equals 12 residues. Here the CDR3 reads CASSLSDGELFF. CDR3 bases: TGTGCCAGCAGCTTGTCTGACGGGGAGCTGTTTTTT.

The rearrangement links TRBV20-1 to TRBJ1-1, with 8 bases aligning to TRBD1. CDR1 is DFQATT, CDR2 SNEGSKA, per germline (reference sequence). V dropped 4 bases and J dropped 0; count of bases not matched to a gene: 10. CDR3 length: 16 residues. The CDR3 loop reads CSATQGALMMNTEAFF. In DNA, the CDR3 is TGCAGTGCTACCCAGGGGGCTCTCATGATGAACACTGAAGCTTTCTTT.

The chain has TRBV5-1 and TRBJ2-7; 10 bases align to TRBD1. Trimming removed 4 bases from V and 5 bases from J; junction bases left unmatched: 9. CDR3 length: 15 amino acids. Germline V gene lookup returns CDR1 SGHRS and CDR2 YFSETQ. The CDR3 protein is CASSPGGTGDHEQYF. The CDR3 DNA reads as TGCGCCAGCAGCCCCGGGGGGACAGGGGACCACGAGCAGTACTTC.

V usage is TRBV6-5 and J usage is TRBJ1-2, with D tentatively TRBD1 (6 bases). The CDR3 sequence is 14 residues long. V dropped 4 bases and J dropped 0 bases, with 9 bases sitting between them. CDR1 is MNHEY, CDR2 SVGAGI, per germline. The CDR3 nucleotides read TGTGCCAGCAGTTGGGACATAGCTAACTATGGCTACACCTTC. Amino acid sequence: CASSWDIANYGYTF.

V is TRBV2 and J is TRBJ2-7, with D tentatively TRBD2 (6 bases). This CDR3 comprises 16 residues. V dropped 7 bases and J dropped 2 bases, with 21 bases sitting between them. Germline V gene sequence: CDR1 SNHLY, CDR2 FYNNEI. This CDR3 reads CASTARVGGSTYEQYF. DNA of the CDR3: TGTGCCAGCACCGCCCGGGTGGGAGGATCAACCTACGAGCAGTACTTC.

In its sample, this clonotype was seen a few times. V usage is TRBV18 and J usage is TRBJ1-1; D unclear. The CDR3 consists of 13 residues. Germline loops: CDR1 KGHSH, CDR2 LQKENI. With 3 bases removed from V and 7 bases from J, the gap between germline ends came to 12 bases. The CDR3 nucleotides are TGTGCCAGCTCACCGACAATATCAGGTGAAGCTTTCTTT. It yields the protein CASSPTISGEAFF.

The chain recombines TRBV12-5 with TRBJ1-2; possibly TRBD1 for D (5 bases). The CDR3 extends over 14 amino acids. V lost 1 base and J lost 4, with 10 bases in between. CDR1 and CDR2 from the germline V gene are LGHNT and FRNRAP. The CDR3 sequence is CASGLATGSYGYTF. DNA for the CDR3: TGTGCTAGTGGTTTGGCTACAGGCTCCTATGGCTACACCTTC.

V usage is TRBV5-6 and J usage is TRBJ2-7; possibly TRBD1 or TRBD2 for D (5 bases each). This CDR3 region has 13 residues. V was clipped by 3 bases and J by 5 bases, with 12 bases between them. Germline V lookup: CDR1 SGHDT, CDR2 YYEEEE. The DNA of the CDR3 is TGTGCCAGCAGCTACGGGGCCACCAACGAGCAGTACTTC. This sequence encodes CASSYGATNEQYF. Based on the CDR3 plus reference TRBV5-6 and TRBJ2-7, the full variable domain is DAGVTQSPTHLIKTRGQQVTLRCSPKSGHDTVSWYQQALGQGPQFIFQYYEEEERQRGNFPDRFSGHQFPNYSSELNVNALLLGDSALYLCASSYGATNEQYFGPGTRLTVT.